This TCR beta chain was recorded in a study of T cells after yellow fever vaccination. The germline V gene encodes CDR1 SGHRS and CDR2 YFSETQ. Trimming removed 1 base from V and 6 bases from J; junction bases left unmatched: 4. There are 14 residues in the CDR3. TCRdb used MiXCR to reprocess the 5' RACE reads, holding one entry per CDR3 protein. The table has around 250,000 distinct CDR3 sequences, approximately 5.2% seen once. The sequencing here drew on CD4+ T cells sorted from PBMCs, taken on the day of the yellow fever booster vaccination. The chain couples TRBV5-1 to TRBJ2-3; 8 nucleotides match TRBD1. The receptor was isolated from a man between 18 and 29 years old who received the YFV17D yellow fever vaccine. The CDR3 DNA follows: TGCGCCAGCAGCTTGAGGACAGGGTCGGATACGCAGTATTTT. It codes for CASSLRTGSDTQYF.